This is a list of T cell receptor beta chains from one sample in a study of T cell responses to AZD1222 COVID-19 vaccine. Clones were sequenced by immunoSEQ multiplex PCR, and TCRdb holds only the in-frame ones, with some missing. Here the sample spans 200,000 or so clones, about 90% being singletons. Material: peripheral blood, obtained on day 0 of AZD1222 vaccination. These receptors all stem from an adult in good health. The CDR3 runs from the conserved cysteine through the conserved F or W. Each record gives: CDR3 DNA, CDR3 protein, D gene, V gene, clone size, J gene. A D gene is named only where the DNA matches it firmly. The size of a clone is reported for some rows only, either as once, few or many, or as a class for expanded clones.

DNA: TGTGCCTGGAGTGAAGGCAGGGGCTATGGCTACACCTTC
CDR3: CAWSEGRGYGYTF
D: NA
V: TRBV30
size: NA
J: TRBJ1-2

DNA: TGTGCCAGCAGCCCCCAGGGGTCTCAAACTGAAGCTTTCTTT
CDR3: CASSPQGSQTEAFF
D: NA
V: TRBV9
size: NA
J: TRBJ1-1

DNA: TGTGCCAGCAGTCGCCGGGACAGGGTGGACTATGGCTACACCTTC
CDR3: CASSRRDRVDYGYTF
D: TRBD1
V: TRBV28
size: NA
J: TRBJ1-2

DNA: TGTGCCAGTAGTATTTTGTCCCCTATGACAGGAACCACTGAAGCTTTCTTT
CDR3: CASSILSPMTGTTEAFF
D: NA
V: TRBV19
size: NA
J: TRBJ1-1

DNA: TGTGCCAGCAGCCAGACGGGACTAGTTCGCGAGCAGTACTTC
CDR3: CASSQTGLVREQYF
D: TRBD2
V: TRBV3-1/TRBV3-2
size: once
J: TRBJ2-7

DNA: TGTGCCAGCAGTTTATCGGGGACAGGGAATCATCAGCCCCAGCATTTT
CDR3: CASSLSGTGNHQPQHF
D: TRBD1
V: TRBV27
size: NA
J: TRBJ1-5

DNA: TGTGCCAGCAGCCGACCGGGACTTCAAGAGACCCAGTACTTC
CDR3: CASSRPGLQETQYF
D: NA
V: TRBV5-4
size: NA
J: TRBJ2-5

DNA: TGTGCCACCGTTGCTCCGGGCCCTCGTTGGGGGAACACTGAAGCTTTCTTT
CDR3: CATVAPGPRWGNTEAFF
D: NA
V: TRBV10-3
size: NA
J: TRBJ1-1

DNA: TGCGCCAGCAGCTTGGGTACAGGGAACACCGGGGAGCTGTTTTTT
CDR3: CASSLGTGNTGELFF
D: NA
V: TRBV5-1
size: NA
J: TRBJ2-2

DNA: TGTGCCAGCAGTGAAGGGACTAGCGGTCCCTACGAGCAGTACTTC
CDR3: CASSEGTSGPYEQYF
D: TRBD2
V: TRBV6-1
size: NA
J: TRBJ2-7

DNA: TGTGCCAGCAGCCCCGGTACGGATACGCAGTATTTT
CDR3: CASSPGTDTQYF
D: NA
V: TRBV28
size: NA
J: TRBJ2-3

DNA: TGTGCCTGGAGTGTCTGGGGGCTTAATGAAAAACTGTTTTTT
CDR3: CAWSVWGLNEKLFF
D: NA
V: TRBV30
size: NA
J: TRBJ1-4

DNA: TGTGCCAGCAGCCAAACACTAATGGGTGAGCAGTTCTTC
CDR3: CASSQTLMGEQFF
D: NA
V: TRBV3-1/TRBV3-2
size: NA
J: TRBJ2-1

DNA: TGTGCCAGCAGCTTGGGACTTTTGAACACTGAAGCTTTCTTT
CDR3: CASSLGLLNTEAFF
D: NA
V: TRBV5-4
size: NA
J: TRBJ1-1

DNA: TGTGCCAGCAGCCAAGAGGGGGCCCTCCCGGACGAGCAGTACTTC
CDR3: CASSQEGALPDEQYF
D: NA
V: TRBV3-1/TRBV3-2
size: NA
J: TRBJ2-7

DNA: TGTGCCAGCAGCGTAGGCCAGGGGGGTGGGAATTCACCCCTCCACTTT
CDR3: CASSVGQGGGNSPLHF
D: TRBD1
V: TRBV9
size: once
J: TRBJ1-6

DNA: TGTGCCAGCAGCCAGTACACCGTGGGCTCTGGAAACACCATATATTTT
CDR3: CASSQYTVGSGNTIYF
D: NA
V: TRBV14
size: NA
J: TRBJ1-3

DNA: TGTGCCAGCAGCTTGAGGACTAGCGGAACAGATACGCAGTATTTT
CDR3: CASSLRTSGTDTQYF
D: TRBD2
V: TRBV7-2
size: NA
J: TRBJ2-3

DNA: TGTGCCAGCAGTTTAGGTACCGGGGAGCTGTTTTTT
CDR3: CASSLGTGELFF
D: NA
V: TRBV12-3/TRBV12-4
size: once
J: TRBJ2-2

DNA: TGTGCCAGCAGCTTAGAGTTCGGCTATGGCTACACCTTC
CDR3: CASSLEFGYGYTF
D: NA
V: TRBV7-2
size: NA
J: TRBJ1-2

DNA: TGTGCCAGCAGTTTACCCCTCATCACTAACTATGGCTACACCTTC
CDR3: CASSLPLITNYGYTF
D: NA
V: TRBV28
size: NA
J: TRBJ1-2

DNA: TGTGCCAGCAGTTTAGACCGCCGGACCCAGTACTTC
CDR3: CASSLDRRTQYF
D: NA
V: TRBV12-3/TRBV12-4
size: NA
J: TRBJ2-5

DNA: TGCGCCAGCAGCTCGCGGACAGGGGATGAAAAACTGTTTTTT
CDR3: CASSSRTGDEKLFF
D: TRBD1
V: TRBV5-1
size: NA
J: TRBJ1-4

DNA: TGTGCCAGCAGCTTAACTGGCGTCTTTAATTCACCCCTCCACTTT
CDR3: CASSLTGVFNSPLHF
D: NA
V: TRBV11-2
size: NA
J: TRBJ1-6

DNA: TGTGCCATCAGTGATCGACAGGGGGCACCGGTTCCCTACGAGCAGTACTTC
CDR3: CAISDRQGAPVPYEQYF
D: TRBD1
V: TRBV10-3
size: NA
J: TRBJ2-7

DNA: TGTGCCAGCAGCATTCCGCTAAGTACCGGGGAGCTGTTTTTT
CDR3: CASSIPLSTGELFF
D: NA
V: TRBV7-8
size: NA
J: TRBJ2-2

DNA: TGCGCCAGCAGCCGAACAGGGATGACGAGTAACGAGCAGTACTTC
CDR3: CASSRTGMTSNEQYF
D: NA
V: TRBV4-1
size: NA
J: TRBJ2-7

DNA: TGTGCCAGCAGCTTCGGGACTAGCGGGAACAATGAGCAGTTCTTC
CDR3: CASSFGTSGNNEQFF
D: TRBD2
V: TRBV6-5
size: NA
J: TRBJ2-1

DNA: TGTGCCAGCAGTTACTCATGGGGGCGGCTTAACTATGGCTACACCTTC
CDR3: CASSYSWGRLNYGYTF
D: NA
V: TRBV6-5
size: NA
J: TRBJ1-2

DNA: TGTGCCGGGGGGACTCGGGCGACAGGGAGTAAAGCTTTCTTT
CDR3: CAGGTRATGSKAFF
D: TRBD1
V: TRBV2
size: NA
J: TRBJ1-1

DNA: TGTGCCAGCAGTTCCGGGGCAGGTCCTTACGGGGACTACACCTTC
CDR3: CASSSGAGPYGDYTF
D: NA
V: TRBV28
size: once
J: TRBJ1-2

DNA: TGCGCCAGCAGCTTAGGGGAGTCCGGGGAGCTGTTTTTT
CDR3: CASSLGESGELFF
D: NA
V: TRBV5-1
size: NA
J: TRBJ2-2

DNA: TGTGCCAGCAGCGAGACCGGGACAGTGACTGCTGGGGCCAACGTCCTGACTTTC
CDR3: CASSETGTVTAGANVLTF
D: TRBD1
V: TRBV5-6
size: NA
J: TRBJ2-6

DNA: TGTGCCAGCAGCTTCCGGACTAGCGGGAGTACGGATGAGCAGTTCTTC
CDR3: CASSFRTSGSTDEQFF
D: TRBD2
V: TRBV7-9
size: NA
J: TRBJ2-1

DNA: TGTGCCAGCAGTTCAGAGGGACTAGCGCGAACCTACGAGCAGTACTTC
CDR3: CASSSEGLARTYEQYF
D: TRBD2
V: TRBV28
size: NA
J: TRBJ2-7

DNA: TGCGCCAGCAGCCGTCGGGGGGAAAGGTACGAGCAGTACTTC
CDR3: CASSRRGERYEQYF
D: TRBD2
V: TRBV5-1
size: NA
J: TRBJ2-7

DNA: TGCGCCAGCAGCTTGGTGCCAGGCGGACTAGCGGGGTATCCCTACGAGCAGTACTTC
CDR3: CASSLVPGGLAGYPYEQYF
D: TRBD2
V: TRBV5-1
size: NA
J: TRBJ2-7

DNA: TGTGCCAGCAGTCTCACCTTAGACAGTGCACGTAGCAATCAGCCCCAGCATTTT
CDR3: CASSLTLDSARSNQPQHF
D: NA
V: TRBV28
size: NA
J: TRBJ1-5

DNA: TGTGCCAGTAGTCCCCATTCAGCTAGCGTCCCGGAGACCCAGTACTTC
CDR3: CASSPHSASVPETQYF
D: NA
V: TRBV19
size: NA
J: TRBJ2-5

DNA: TGTGCCAGTAGCGTTCGGAGGGTTATTCACCCCCAGCATTTT
CDR3: CASSVRRVIHPQHF
D: NA
V: TRBV19
size: NA
J: TRBJ1-5

DNA: TGTGCCAGCAGCTTTATTCTAGCGGGAGCCATCGTCACGCAGTATTTT
CDR3: CASSFILAGAIVTQYF
D: TRBD2
V: TRBV11-1
size: once
J: TRBJ2-3

DNA: TGTGCCAGCAGCCAGACCGGACAGCGGGGGAGCTCCTACGAGCAGTACTTC
CDR3: CASSQTGQRGSSYEQYF
D: TRBD2
V: TRBV4-2
size: NA
J: TRBJ2-7

DNA: TGCAGCGCCAGTTCGGTATTTGAAAAACTGTTTTTT
CDR3: CSASSVFEKLFF
D: NA
V: TRBV29-1
size: once
J: TRBJ1-4

DNA: TGTGCCAGCAGTTATAGGACAGGGGAGTACAATGAGCAGTTCTTC
CDR3: CASSYRTGEYNEQFF
D: TRBD1
V: TRBV6-5
size: NA
J: TRBJ2-1

DNA: TGTGCCAGCCACTGGGACAGGGTCTATGGCTACACCTTC
CDR3: CASHWDRVYGYTF
D: TRBD1
V: TRBV2
size: NA
J: TRBJ1-2

DNA: TGTGCCAGCAGCTCAACAGGCCGCTTTTCCTACGAGCAGTACTTC
CDR3: CASSSTGRFSYEQYF
D: NA
V: TRBV7-9
size: few
J: TRBJ2-7

DNA: TGCAGCACACGACCATTAAGGGAGACCGGGGAGCTGTTTTTT
CDR3: CSTRPLRETGELFF
D: NA
V: TRBV29-1
size: NA
J: TRBJ2-2

DNA: TGTGCCAGTAGTCAAAACAGGGCGGAGCAGCCCCAGCATTTT
CDR3: CASSQNRAEQPQHF
D: NA
V: TRBV19
size: NA
J: TRBJ1-5

DNA: TGTGCCAGCTCACAAAAGACAGGGGGGGATCAGCCCCAGCATTTT
CDR3: CASSQKTGGDQPQHF
D: TRBD1
V: TRBV18
size: NA
J: TRBJ1-5